Listed here are 29 T cell receptor beta chains from one sample, sequenced in a study of cytomegalovirus exposure and HLA in healthy donors. The PCR made use of 60 Vbeta and 13 Jbeta primers. Profiling relied on immunoSEQ multiplex PCR, and the TCRdb table lists in-frame clones only, not all of them. The sample comprises roughly 130,000 clones, around two thirds of which are singletons, and approximately 2.9% rests with the top ten. Material for sequencing was PBMCs. Every receptor here comes from a human donor in good health.

V gene TRBV5-4 combines with J gene TRBJ1-2, with D perhaps TRBD1 (6 bases). This CDR3 is built from 13 residues. Germline V CDR1 and CDR2: SGHNT, YYREEE (reference sequence). Trimming removed 0 bases from V and 4 bases from J, with 7 bases in between. The CDR3 is CASSLEGGYGYTF. CDR3 sequence (DNA): TGTGCCAGCAGCTTGGAAGGGGGCTATGGCTACACCTTC.

This clone was detected a few times. V usage is TRBV5-4 and J usage is TRBJ2-5; D possibly corresponds to TRBD2 (5 bases). CDR3 length: 16 residues. V shed 0 bases and J shed 5 bases, with 17 bases lying between them. Germline CDR1 is SGHNT and CDR2 is YYREEE (reference sequence). Here the CDR3 DNA reads TGTGCCAGCAGCTTGGAGGCCGGATCCCGGAGGGAGACCCAGTACTTC. Its protein product is CASSLEAGSRRETQYF.

This sequence joins TRBV7-2 and TRBJ1-4; the match to TRBD1 covers 8 bases. The CDR3 runs to 14 residues. After removal of 5 bases from V and 6 bases from J, the junction contained 5 bases not matched to a gene. The germline V gene has CDR1 SGHTA and CDR2 FQGNSA. Written as DNA, the CDR3 is TGTGCCAGCAGCCCTCGGACAGGGCATGAAAAACTGTTTTTT. This gives the protein CASSPRTGHEKLFF.

Of note for this clone: At one boundary the junction diverges from the germline segment, which might be a read error. CDR3 loop: CSSSPAGTADGELFF. CDR3 nucleotide sequence: TGTTCCAGCAGCCCGGCCGGGACAGCGGACGGGGAGCTGTTTTTT. The rearrangement links TRBV7-3 to TRBJ2-2; 7 bases are shared with TRBD1. The CDR3 is 15 residues long. In germline, CDR1 is SGHTA, CDR2 FQGTGA. Filled out from reference TRBV7-3 and TRBJ2-2, the complete variable domain reads GAGVSQTPSNKVTEKGKYVELRCDPISGHTALYWYRQSLGQGPEFLIYFQGTGAADDSGLPNDRFFAVRPEGSVSTLKIQRTERGDSAVYLCSSSPAGTADGELFFGEGSRLTVL.

The chain combines TRBV30 with TRBJ1-2; TRBD1 matches 7 bases. The CDR3 length is 13 residues. V gave up 8 bases and J gave up 1 base; unmatched junction bases: 7. Germline CDR1 reads GTSNPN; CDR2 reads SVGIG (reference sequence). The CDR3 here is CAHQNRGNYGYTF. CDR3 in DNA: TGTGCCCACCAAAACAGGGGTAACTATGGCTACACCTTC.

The CDR3 is CASSQTNRGRNTEAFF. In DNA, the CDR3 is TGTGCCAGCAGCCAGACTAACAGGGGGCGAAACACTGAAGCTTTCTTT. This rearrangement joins TRBV4-2 to TRBJ1-1; the match to TRBD1 covers 9 bases. Germline values: CDR1 LGHNA, CDR2 YNFKEQ. This CDR3 region has 16 residues. J lost 2 bases, V lost 3 bases, and 7 bases had no gene match.

On this clone itself: One junction end does not reproduce the germline sequence, and a read error may be involved. The CDR3, as DNA: TGTGCCAGCAGCCAGGCGGACAGGGTTACTGAAGCTTTCTTT. Translated, it gives CASSQADRVTEAFF. This sequence joins TRBV4-1 and TRBJ1-1; TRBD1 aligns across 8 bases. CDR1 and CDR2 (germline): MGHRA, YSYEKL. The CDR3 consists of 14 residues.

The count of this clone is one. The rearrangement uses TRBV6-1 and TRBJ1-4; the D is unclear. The J call could be wrong; TRBJ2-2 is a better fit for the DNA end. The length of the CDR3 is 13 residues. Germline values: CDR1 MNHNS, CDR2 SASEGT. The CDR3 sequence: CASSATLGGELFF. For the CDR3, the DNA is TGTGCCAGCAGTGCGACTCTTGGGGGGGAGCTGTTTTTT.

The V and J genes are TRBV9 and TRBJ2-3; TRBD2 matches at 12 bases. Trimming removed 4 bases from V and 8 bases from J; junction bases left unmatched: 23. The germline V gene encodes CDR1 SGDLS and CDR2 YYNGEE. The CDR3 spans 20 residues. CDR3 amino acids: CASSPLPGTSGLGSLATQYF. The CDR3 bases are TGTGCCAGCAGCCCTCTTCCCGGGACTAGCGGGCTAGGTAGTTTGGCTACGCAGTATTTT.

The rearrangement links TRBV18 to TRBJ1-1, with 7 bases aligning to TRBD1. The CDR3 length is 15 residues. Per germline, CDR1 KGHSH and CDR2 LQKENI. V shed 2 bases, J shed 6 bases, and the junction held 9 bases outside the gene matches. Written as DNA, the CDR3 is TGTGCCAGCTCACCAATAGACAGGGTGAAGGCTGAAGCTTTCTTT. This codes for CASSPIDRVKAEAFF.

This rearrangement joins TRBV7-3 to TRBJ2-7; D is perhaps TRBD2 (5 bases). This CDR3 region has 14 residues. The ends were cut back, 5 bases at V and 5 bases at J, with 16 bases in the middle. CDR1 and CDR2 (germline): SGHTA, FQGTGA. This CDR3 reads CASSPAGGSNEQYF. The CDR3 DNA follows: TGTGCCAGCAGCCCCGCCGGAGGTAGTAACGAGCAGTACTTC.

This chain joins TRBV11-3 and TRBJ2-3, with TRBD1 identical over 7 bases. The V gene end was trimmed by 1 base and the J gene end by 5 bases; junction bases not matched to a gene: 9. CDR1 and CDR2 from the germline V gene are SGHNT and YENEEA. The CDR3 loop spans 16 amino acids. The CDR3 here is CASSLAGQPERDTQYF. CDR3 DNA sequence: TGTGCCAGCAGCTTAGCGGGACAGCCCGAGCGAGATACGCAGTATTTT.

A word on this clone: Its ends do not fully match the called genes, so a read error is possible. The J gene is TRBJ2-1, the V gene TRBV7-9; D call uncertain. The length of the CDR3 is 16 residues. Germline lookup yields CDR1 SEHNR and CDR2 FQNEAQ (reference sequence). In DNA, the CDR3 is TGTTCCAGCAGCTTAGCCCTCTCTTATAGTATGCATGAGCAGTTCTTC. It encodes CSSSLALSYSMHEQFF.

This chain joins TRBV9 and TRBJ2-1; the match to TRBD1 covers 7 bases. J lost 6 bases, V lost 3 bases, and 6 bases had no gene match. Germline V lookup: CDR1 SGDLS, CDR2 YYNGEE. The CDR3 spans 14 residues. CDR3 nucleotide sequence: TGTGCCAGCAGCGCTGACAGGGCGGGCAATGAGCAGTTCTTC. The encoded protein is CASSADRAGNEQFF. Full variable domain (outside the CDR3, taken from reference TRBV9 and TRBJ2-1): DSGVTQTPKHLITATGQRVTLRCSPRSGDLSVYWYQQSLDQGLQFLIQYYNGEERAKGNILERFSAQQFPDLHSELNLSSLELGDSALYFCASSADRAGNEQFFGPGTRLTVL.

The J gene is TRBJ1-2, the V gene TRBV30, with D perhaps matching TRBD1 (6 bases). Germline CDR1 is GTSNPN and CDR2 is SVGIG (reference sequence). V lost 3 bases, J lost 4 bases, and 12 bases lay in between. The CDR3 is made up of 13 amino acids. Here the CDR3 reads CAWSPAGVYGYTF. For the CDR3, the DNA is TGTGCCTGGAGCCCGGCAGGGGTCTATGGCTACACCTTC.

The chain's CDR3 is CSGRTGGRPDTQYF. The CDR3 region has the DNA TGCAGCGGCAGGACAGGGGGCCGGCCAGATACGCAGTATTTT. The chain uses TRBV29-1 and TRBJ2-3, with 11 bases matching TRBD1. Germline V gene sequence: CDR1 SQVTM, CDR2 ANQGSEA. This CDR3 has 14 residues. J lost 4 bases, V lost 7 bases, and 7 bases had no gene match.

This clone came up a few times. This chain uses TRBV30 with TRBJ1-2; D is uncertain. CDR3 length: 12 amino acids. Germline CDR1 and CDR2: GTSNPN and SVGIG (reference sequence). V was pared by 0 bases and J by 7 bases, with 9 bases between. CDR3 loop: CAWSVQSGGYTF. The CDR3 DNA follows: TGTGCCTGGAGTGTACAGAGCGGTGGCTACACCTTC.

This chain uses TRBV25-1 with TRBJ2-7, with 8 bases matching TRBD1. Germline V lookup: CDR1 MGHDK, CDR2 SYGVNS. Losses at the gene ends were 4 bases for V and 4 bases for J; bases not matched to a gene: 3. CDR3 size: 13 residues. CDR3 in amino acids: CASSGQGSYEQYF. The DNA of the CDR3 is TGTGCCAGCAGTGGACAGGGGAGTTACGAGCAGTACTTC.

A single count supports this clone. The chain links TRBV9 to TRBJ2-3; 7 bases line up with TRBD1. This CDR3 has 15 residues. Germline CDR1 reads SGDLS; CDR2 reads YYNGEE. V gave up 3 bases and J gave up 1 base; unmatched junction bases: 5. CDR3 in amino acids: CASSASGTGTDTQYF. As DNA, the CDR3 is TGTGCCAGCAGCGCCTCCGGGACAGGCACAGATACGCAGTATTTT.

This clone was detected a few times. The J gene is TRBJ1-6, the V gene TRBV6-6, with 7 bases identical to TRBD1. This CDR3 region has 14 residues. V lost 6 bases and J lost 10; bases outside the gene matches: 9. The germline CDR1 and CDR2 sequences are MNHNY and SVGAGI (reference sequence). CDR3 residues: CASSTRQGGSPLHF. The CDR3 DNA follows: TGTGCCAGCAGCACACGACAGGGAGGCTCACCCCTCCACTTT.

A few counts support this clone. V is TRBV4-2 and J is TRBJ2-2; tentatively, D is TRBD1 (5 bases). CDR1 LGHNA and CDR2 YNFKEQ come from the germline V gene. The CDR3 has 16 residues. The V end was cut by 1 base, the J end by 2 bases, with 11 bases between. CDR3 residues: CASSQVQGLNTGELFF. CDR3 bases: TGTGCCAGCAGCCAAGTTCAGGGTCTAAACACCGGGGAGCTGTTTTTT.

J is TRBJ1-2 and V is TRBV6-5, with D unresolved. Germline CDR1 and CDR2: MNHEY and SVGAGI. V lost 0 bases and J lost 6, with 11 bases in between. CDR3 length equals 14 residues. The CDR3 region is CASSYSISGNGYTF. The CDR3 DNA reads as TGTGCCAGCAGTTACTCGATTTCGGGGAATGGCTACACCTTC.

The chain carries TRBV7-2 and TRBJ2-5; TRBD2 matches 9 bases. The CDR3 has 15 amino acids. Germline-derived CDR1 and CDR2 are SGHTA and FQGNSA. Trimming removed 5 bases from V and 5 bases from J; junction bases left unmatched: 9. CDR3 loop: CASSPVAGGRETQYF. In DNA form, the CDR3 reads TGTGCCAGCAGCCCAGTGGCGGGGGGGCGGGAGACCCAGTACTTC.

This rearrangement joins TRBV2 to TRBJ2-1; perhaps TRBD1 as D (5 bases). This CDR3 region has 14 residues. V gave up 5 bases and J gave up 4 bases, with 12 bases separating them. Per germline, CDR1 SNHLY and CDR2 FYNNEI. The CDR3 region has the DNA TGTGCCAGCAGTAGGGGTTATCAATACAATGAGCAGTTCTTC. As protein: CASSRGYQYNEQFF.

The V gene is TRBV7-3, the J gene TRBJ2-5, with 11 positions matching TRBD1. The CDR3 consists of 15 residues. V gave up 2 bases and J gave up 5 bases; unmatched junction bases: 4. Germline V gene data show CDR1 as SGHTA and CDR2 as FQGTGA. The CDR3 protein is CASSLGTGGWETQYF. DNA of the CDR3: TGTGCCAGCAGCTTAGGGACAGGGGGTTGGGAGACCCAGTACTTC.

This clone was found a few times. V and J are TRBV7-9 and TRBJ2-5, with D perhaps matching TRBD2 (6 bases). With 5 bases removed from V and 5 bases from J, the gap between germline ends came to 18 bases. The CDR3 is made up of 15 amino acids. CDR1 and CDR2 (germline): SEHNR, FQNEAQ (reference sequence). CDR3 loop: CASSPGGIALETQYF. The CDR3 DNA follows: TGTGCCAGCAGCCCAGGAGGGATAGCCTTGGAGACCCAGTACTTC. Full variable domain (remainder filled in from reference TRBV7-9 and TRBJ2-5): DTGVSQNPRHKITKRGQNVTFRCDPISEHNRLYWYRQTLGQGPEFLTYFQNEAQLEKSRLLSDRFSAERPKGSFSTLEIQRTEQGDSAMYLCASSPGGIALETQYFGPGTRLLVL.

This chain links TRBV7-2 with TRBJ2-1; no definite D call. V lost 3 bases and J 11 bases, leaving 11 bases between the germline ends. This CDR3 has 12 amino acids. Germline CDR1 SGHTA, CDR2 FQGNSA. As DNA, the CDR3 is TGTGCCAGCAGCTTCGTCGGCGGCCAGCAGTTCTTC. This gives the protein CASSFVGGQQFF.

V usage is TRBV27 and J usage is TRBJ2-1; D is undetermined. The CDR3 sequence is 14 residues long. V was trimmed by 5 bases and J by 5 bases, leaving 13 bases between them. CDR1 is MNHEY and CDR2 is SMNVEV in the germline V gene (reference sequence). The DNA for the CDR3 is TGTGCCAGCAGTACCACACGATCCCACAATGAGCAGTTCTTC. It specifies CASSTTRSHNEQFF.

CDR3 region: CASSFTGGAREKLFF. The CDR3 nucleotides are TGTGCCAGCAGCTTTACAGGGGGCGCAAGAGAAAAACTGTTTTTT. V gene TRBV7-2 combines with J gene TRBJ1-4; 9 bases are a match to TRBD1. Germline V gene sequence: CDR1 SGHTA, CDR2 FQGNSA. With 3 bases clipped from V and 8 bases from J, the junction kept 7 bases outside the gene matches. CDR3 length: 15 residues.